A single sample is the source of the 7 T cell receptor beta chains below, sequenced in a study of blood T cell repertoires in COVID-19. The repertoire was sequenced with immunoSEQ multiplex PCR; TCRdb's copy has only in-frame clones and lacks some. Of 300,000 to 400,000 clones in the sample, roughly nine tenths were seen once. Sequenced: peripheral blood. These receptor sequences come from a young woman with COVID-19, enrolled during active disease.

This clone was counted a few times. This rearrangement joins TRBV7-9 to TRBJ2-2, with D perhaps matching TRBD1 (5 bases). Germline V lookup: CDR1 SEHNR, CDR2 FQNEAQ (reference sequence). The CDR3 runs to 14 residues. Between the trimmed V and J ends, which lost 6 bases and 4 bases, there was a span of 12 bases. DNA of the CDR3: TGTGCCAGCAGACCCCAGCAGGGCACCGGGGAGCTGTTTTTT. Translation gives CASRPQQGTGELFF.

The CDR3 reads CASSLTGWCAYEQYV. CDR3 DNA sequence: TGTGCCAGCAGTTTAACAGGCTGGTGCGCCTACGAGCAGTACGTC. V is TRBV28 and J is TRBJ2-7, with D possibly matching TRBD1 (5 bases). From germline, CDR1 is MDHEN and CDR2 SYDVKM. The length of the CDR3 is 15 residues. Between the trimmed V and J ends, which lost 2 bases and 2 bases, there was a span of 13 bases.

This clone appeared many times. CDR3 sequence (DNA): TGTGCCAGCAGCTCGGGACAGTTCGACGAGCAGTACTTC. Translated: CASSSGQFDEQYF. The gene calls are TRBV7-6 and TRBJ2-7, with 7 bases lining up with TRBD1. Germline V gives CDR1 SGHVS, CDR2 FNYEAQ. J was trimmed by 5 bases and V by 4 bases; bases with no gene match: 5. This CDR3 has 13 amino acids.

This chain joins TRBV4-3 and TRBJ2-7; 7 nucleotides align to TRBD2. CDR3 length: 17 residues. The V gene's germline CDR1 is LGHNA and CDR2 YSLEER. With V trimmed by 0 bases and J by 3 bases, 11 bases remained unmatched. The CDR3 loop is CASSQDRGGRRLYEQYF. The CDR3 DNA reads as TGCGCCAGCAGCCAAGACCGCGGGGGACGCCGGCTCTACGAGCAGTACTTC.

This clone was observed a single time. The chain's CDR3 is CATSDPGTGTDTQYF. The CDR3, as DNA: TGTGCCACCAGTGACCCCGGGACAGGGACAGATACGCAGTATTTT. The J gene is TRBJ2-3, the V gene TRBV24-1; TRBD1 agrees at 9 bases. J was trimmed by 3 bases and V by 4 bases; bases with no gene match: 4. Germline V CDR1 and CDR2: KGHDR, SFDVKD. The CDR3 has 15 residues.

The chain employs TRBV4-3 and TRBJ1-1; a weak D match, TRBD1 (5 bases). Trimming cost V 0 bases and J 8 bases, with 16 bases left between them. Germline CDR1 reads LGHNA; CDR2 reads YSLEER. This CDR3 has 15 amino acids. The CDR3 bases are TGCGCCAGCAGCCAAGATCGGTTCGGGGCGGGGGAAGCTTTCTTT. Its translation: CASSQDRFGAGEAFF.

The chain employs TRBV3-1 (or the pseudogene TRBV3-2) and TRBJ1-4; 9 nucleotides line up with TRBD1. CDR1 is LGHDT, CDR2 YNNKEL, per germline (reference sequence). Trimming at V came to 3 bases and at J to 11 bases, leaving 13 bases not matched to a gene. The CDR3 is 16 residues long. The CDR3 reads CASSHVPDRGWVKLFF. The CDR3 coding sequence is TGTGCCAGCAGCCATGTCCCGGACAGGGGATGGGTGAAACTGTTTTTT.